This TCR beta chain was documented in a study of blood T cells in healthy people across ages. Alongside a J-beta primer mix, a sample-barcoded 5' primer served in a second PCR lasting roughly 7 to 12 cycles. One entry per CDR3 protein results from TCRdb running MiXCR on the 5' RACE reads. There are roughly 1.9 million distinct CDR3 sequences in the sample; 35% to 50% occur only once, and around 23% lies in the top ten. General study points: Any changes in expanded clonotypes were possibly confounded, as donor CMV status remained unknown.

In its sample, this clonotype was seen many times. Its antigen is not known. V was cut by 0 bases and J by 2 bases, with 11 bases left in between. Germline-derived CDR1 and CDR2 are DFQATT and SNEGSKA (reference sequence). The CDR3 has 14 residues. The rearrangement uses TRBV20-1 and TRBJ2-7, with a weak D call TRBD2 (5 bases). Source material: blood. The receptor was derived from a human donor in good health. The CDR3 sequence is CSARDPMEAYEQYF. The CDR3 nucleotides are TGCAGTGCTAGAGATCCGATGGAGGCCTACGAGCAGTACTTC.